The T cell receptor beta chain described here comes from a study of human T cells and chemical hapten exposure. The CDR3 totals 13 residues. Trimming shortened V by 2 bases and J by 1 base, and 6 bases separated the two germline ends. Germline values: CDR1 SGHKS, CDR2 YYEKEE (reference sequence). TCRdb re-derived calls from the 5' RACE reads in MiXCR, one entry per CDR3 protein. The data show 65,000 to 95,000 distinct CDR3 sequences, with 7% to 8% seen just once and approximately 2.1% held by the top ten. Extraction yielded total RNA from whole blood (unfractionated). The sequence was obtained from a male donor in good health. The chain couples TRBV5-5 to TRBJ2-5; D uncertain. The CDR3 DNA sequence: TGTGCCAGCAGCTTCGGCACCCAAGAGACCCAGTACTTC. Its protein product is CASSFGTQETQYF. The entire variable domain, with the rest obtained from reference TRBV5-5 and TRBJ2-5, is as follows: DAGVTQSPTHLIKTRGQQVTLRCSPISGHKSVSWYQQVLGQGPQFIFQYYEKEERGRGNFPDRFSARQFPNYSSELNVNALLLGDSALYLCASSFGTQETQYFGPGTRLLVL.